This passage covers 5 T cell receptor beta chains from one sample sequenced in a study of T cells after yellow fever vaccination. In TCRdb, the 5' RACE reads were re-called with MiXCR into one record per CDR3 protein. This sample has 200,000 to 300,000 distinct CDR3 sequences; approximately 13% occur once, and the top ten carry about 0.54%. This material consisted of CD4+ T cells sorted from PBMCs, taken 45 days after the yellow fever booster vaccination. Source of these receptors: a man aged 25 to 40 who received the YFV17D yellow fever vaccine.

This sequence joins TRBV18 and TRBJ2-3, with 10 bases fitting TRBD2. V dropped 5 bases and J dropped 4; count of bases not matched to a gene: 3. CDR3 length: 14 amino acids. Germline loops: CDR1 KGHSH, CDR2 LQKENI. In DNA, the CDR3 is TGTGCCAGCTCAATGGGACTAGCGTCAGATACGCAGTATTTT. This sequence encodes CASSMGLASDTQYF.

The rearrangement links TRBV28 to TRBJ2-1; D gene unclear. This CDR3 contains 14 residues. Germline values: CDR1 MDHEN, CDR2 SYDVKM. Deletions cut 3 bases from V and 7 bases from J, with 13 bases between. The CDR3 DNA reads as TGTGCCAGCAGTTTTCAGGTCATGGGGAATGAGCAGTTCTTC. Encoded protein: CASSFQVMGNEQFF. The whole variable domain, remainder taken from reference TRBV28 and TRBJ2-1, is DVKVTQSSRYLVKRTGEKVFLECVQDMDHENMFWYRQDPGLGLRLIYFSYDVKMKEKGDIPEGYSVSREKKERFSLILESASTNQTSMYLCASSFQVMGNEQFFGPGTRLTVL.

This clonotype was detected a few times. CDR3 loop: CSAPGQMDEQFF. The DNA for the CDR3 is TGCAGTGCGCCGGGACAGATGGATGAGCAGTTCTTC. This chain connects TRBV20-1 to TRBJ2-1, with 7 bases matching TRBD1. Unmatched junction bases numbered 7, after V lost 6 bases and J lost 8 bases. In germline, CDR1 is DFQATT, CDR2 SNEGSKA (reference sequence). This CDR3 has 12 residues.

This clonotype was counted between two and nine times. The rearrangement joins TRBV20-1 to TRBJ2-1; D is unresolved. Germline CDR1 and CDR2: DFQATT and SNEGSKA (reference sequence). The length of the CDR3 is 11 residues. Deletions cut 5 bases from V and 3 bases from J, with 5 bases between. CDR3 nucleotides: TGCAGTGCTGCCGTCTACAATGAGCAGTTCTTC. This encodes CSAAVYNEQFF.

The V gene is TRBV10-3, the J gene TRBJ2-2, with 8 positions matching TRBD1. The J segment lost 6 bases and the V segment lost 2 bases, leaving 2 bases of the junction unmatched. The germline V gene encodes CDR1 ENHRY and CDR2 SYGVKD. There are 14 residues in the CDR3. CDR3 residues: CAISEGQGSGELFF. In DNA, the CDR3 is TGTGCCATCAGTGAGGGACAGGGCTCCGGGGAGCTGTTTTTT.